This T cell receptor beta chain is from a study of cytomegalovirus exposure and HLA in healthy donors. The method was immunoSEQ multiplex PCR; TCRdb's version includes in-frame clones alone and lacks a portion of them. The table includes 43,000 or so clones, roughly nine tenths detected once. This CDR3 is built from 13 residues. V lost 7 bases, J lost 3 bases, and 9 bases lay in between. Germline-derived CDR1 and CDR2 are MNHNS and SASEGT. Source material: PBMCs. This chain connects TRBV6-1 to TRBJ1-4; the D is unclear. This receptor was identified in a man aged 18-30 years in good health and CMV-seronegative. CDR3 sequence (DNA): TGTGCCAGCACGGGGAGTGCTAATGAAAAACTGTTTTTT. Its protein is CASTGSANEKLFF.